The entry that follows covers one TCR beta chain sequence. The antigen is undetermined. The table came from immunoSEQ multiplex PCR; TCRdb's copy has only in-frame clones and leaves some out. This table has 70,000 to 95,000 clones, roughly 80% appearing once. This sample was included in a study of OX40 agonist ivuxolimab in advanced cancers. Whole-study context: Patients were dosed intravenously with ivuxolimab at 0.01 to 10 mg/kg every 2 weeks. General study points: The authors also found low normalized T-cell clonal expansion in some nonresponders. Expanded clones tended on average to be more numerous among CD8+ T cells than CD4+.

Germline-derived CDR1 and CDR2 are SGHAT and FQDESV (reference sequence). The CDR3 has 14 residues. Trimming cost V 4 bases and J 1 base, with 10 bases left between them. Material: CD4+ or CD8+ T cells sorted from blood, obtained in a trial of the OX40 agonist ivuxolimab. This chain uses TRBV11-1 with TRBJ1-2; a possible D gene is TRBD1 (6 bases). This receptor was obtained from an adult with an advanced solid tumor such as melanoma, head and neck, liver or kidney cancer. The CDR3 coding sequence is TGTGCCAGCAGCTGGACACAGGGTAACTATGGCTACACCTTC. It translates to CASSWTQGNYGYTF.